These 9 T cell receptor beta chains came from one sample sequenced in a study of blood T cell repertoires in COVID-19. Generated by immunoSEQ multiplex PCR, the TCRdb table keeps only in-frame clones and is missing some. The data contain 120,000 to 150,000 clones, 85% to 90% of them singletons. The sample taken for sequencing was peripheral blood. Source of these receptors: a man aged 50-59 years with active or convalescent COVID-19.

The chain carries TRBV7-9 and TRBJ2-4, with D tentatively TRBD1 (6 bases). Trimming cost V 3 bases and J 1 base, with 13 bases left between them. The CDR3 spans 16 residues. Per germline, CDR1 SEHNR and CDR2 FQNEAQ (reference sequence). The CDR3 coding sequence is TGTGCCAGCAGCTTCGGGCAGGGGAACGCCAAAAACATTCAGTACTTC. Protein sequence: CASSFGQGNAKNIQYF.

The chain employs TRBV6-5 and TRBJ2-1; 8 nucleotides align to TRBD2. Germline V gene sequence: CDR1 MNHEY, CDR2 SVGAGI. The length of the CDR3 is 15 residues. V shed 2 bases and J 7 bases; nucleotides not matched to a gene: 7. In DNA form, the CDR3 reads TGTGCCAGCAGTTACCCGTCCGGGAGGGGGAATGAGCAGTTCTTC. Translated, it gives CASSYPSGRGNEQFF.

This rearrangement joins TRBV5-4 to TRBJ1-5; D not resolved. The CDR3 has 13 residues. Between the trimmed V and J ends, which lost 1 base and 6 bases, there was a span of 8 bases. Germline lookup yields CDR1 SGHNT and CDR2 YYREEE (reference sequence). The chain's CDR3 is CASSLLGTQPQHF. The CDR3 DNA follows: TGTGCCAGCAGCTTGTTGGGCACTCAGCCCCAGCATTTT.

The genes are TRBV7-3 and TRBJ2-3; 13 nucleotides agree with TRBD2. J gave up 5 bases and V 5 bases, and 4 bases lay outside the gene matches. CDR3 length: 15 amino acids. Germline CDR1 and CDR2: SGHTA and FQGTGA. The CDR3, as DNA: TGTGCCAGCAGCCGGACTAGCGGGGGATTAGATACGCAGTATTTT. Amino acid sequence: CASSRTSGGLDTQYF.

This chain uses TRBV28 with TRBJ2-6; D might be TRBD2 (5 bases). The CDR3 is made up of 17 amino acids. In germline, CDR1 is MDHEN, CDR2 SYDVKM. V lost 1 base and J 0 bases, leaving 10 bases between the germline ends. CDR3 sequence (DNA): TGTGCCAGCAGTTTATCTGAAGGGAGCTCTGGGGCCAACGTCCTGACTTTC. Amino acid sequence: CASSLSEGSSGANVLTF.

This chain links TRBV19 with TRBJ1-3; tentative D call: TRBD1 (5 bases). V was shortened by 4 bases and J by 0 bases, with 10 bases between the two germline ends. The CDR3 sequence is 15 residues long. Looked up from germline, CDR1 is LNHDA and CDR2 is SQIVND (reference sequence). The CDR3 spells CASSTTAISGNTIYF. Here the CDR3 DNA reads TGTGCCAGTAGTACGACAGCTATCTCTGGAAACACCATATATTTT.

The CDR3 region is CASSADRGPGYTF. DNA for the CDR3: TGCGCCAGCAGCGCCGACAGGGGCCCAGGCTACACCTTC. The gene calls are TRBV5-1 and TRBJ1-2, with 8 bases matching TRBD1. CDR3 size: 13 residues. The V gene end was trimmed by 4 bases and the J gene end by 8 bases; junction bases not matched to a gene: 7. The V gene's germline CDR1 is SGHRS and CDR2 YFSETQ.

The chain links TRBV4-2 to TRBJ2-3, with unresolved D. V was clipped by 1 base and J by 1 base, with 6 bases between them. Germline V lookup: CDR1 LGHNA, CDR2 YNFKEQ. CDR3 size: 14 residues. CDR3 nucleotide sequence: TGTGCCAGCAGCCAAGTTCTAGGCACAGATACGCAGTATTTT. Amino acid sequence: CASSQVLGTDTQYF.

This clone has a single count. V gene TRBV5-8 combines with J gene TRBJ1-1; D possibly corresponds to TRBD1 (6 bases). Trimming removed 0 bases from V and 7 bases from J, with 13 bases in between. CDR1 is SGHTS and CDR2 is YDEGEE in the germline V gene. The CDR3 length is 14 residues. Here the CDR3 reads CASSLGQAQHEAFF. The DNA of the CDR3 is TGTGCCAGCAGCTTGGGACAGGCTCAGCATGAAGCTTTCTTT.